This T cell receptor beta chain originates from a study of post-analysis software for immune sequencing data. Whole-study context: Disease trajectories encompassed relapsing-remitting, secondary progressive and progressive-relapsing multiple sclerosis. Study-level results: Strong co-clustering by F measure was seen for same-batch samples. People with multiple sclerosis had a significantly lower normalized Chao1 diversity than controls did. The five TRBV segments detected at higher frequency in patients than in controls included TRBV5-6, TRBV5-1 and TRBV20-1.

A word on this clonotype: What it recognizes is unknown.

V lost 2 bases, J lost 0 bases, and 20 bases lay in between. This CDR3 contains 18 residues. Germline V gives CDR1 KGHSH, CDR2 LQKENI. Unique molecular identifiers were carried by the TCR beta cDNA libraries. TCRdb fed the PCR reads into MiXCR, producing one record per CDR3 protein. The table has about 800,000 distinct CDR3 sequences, just under 30% seen once; the top ten hold roughly 0.54%. The sample consisted of blood. This clonotype was obtained from a girl aged 10-17 years with multiple sclerosis. This chain joins TRBV18 and TRBJ2-7, with TRBD2 as a possible D gene (5 bases). The CDR3, as DNA: TGTGCCAGCTCACCATCCCTGGGGAGTACCTCTGGCTCCTACGAGCAGTACTTC. Amino acid sequence: CASSPSLGSTSGSYEQYF.